This entry is about one T cell receptor beta chain. Its specificity is unknown. The sample comes from a study of CD8+ T cells in alopecia areata. Study information: Those treated were given oral tofacitinib at 5 to 10 mg twice daily. Study-level findings and limits: Mice showed clearer TCR sharing than patients did, a gap that was possibly HLA-related. Scalp and blood retained many expanded lesional clones during tofacitinib.

Specified treatment: oral pan-JAK inhibitor, 5-10 mg twice daily. CD4+ and CD8+ T cells were sorted from PBMCs. Per germline, CDR1 MDHEN and CDR2 SYDVKM. CDR3 length: 14 amino acids. The V gene lost 7 bases and the J gene lost 0 bases, with 12 bases spanning the gap. Extracted from the samples, RNA was reverse transcribed into cDNA to serve as the sequencing template. Repertoires were generated with immunoSEQ multiplex PCR, while TCRdb's copy carries only in-frame clones and drops some. Altogether 130,000 or so clones are present, roughly nine tenths being singletons, with the ten largest covering approximately 13%.

The source was CD8+ T cells sorted from blood, collected at week 4, from a patient treated with tofacitinib. The receptor was derived from a human donor with alopecia areata. V usage is TRBV28 and J usage is TRBJ1-1; TRBD1 might be the D (5 bases). The CDR3 reads CASILRELNTEAFF. CDR3 nucleotide sequence: TGTGCCAGCATCCTCAGGGAACTGAACACTGAAGCTTTCTTT.